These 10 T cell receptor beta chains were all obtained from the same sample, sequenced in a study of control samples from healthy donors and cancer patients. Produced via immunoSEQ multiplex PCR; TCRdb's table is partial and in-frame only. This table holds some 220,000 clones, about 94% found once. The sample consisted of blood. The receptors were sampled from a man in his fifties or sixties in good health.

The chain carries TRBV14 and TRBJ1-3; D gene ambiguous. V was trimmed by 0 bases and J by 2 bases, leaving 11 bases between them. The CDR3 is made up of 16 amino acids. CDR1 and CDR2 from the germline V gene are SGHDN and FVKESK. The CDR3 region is CASSQDFPRAGNTIYF. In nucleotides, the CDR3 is TGTGCCAGCAGCCAAGACTTCCCAAGGGCTGGAAACACCATATATTTT.

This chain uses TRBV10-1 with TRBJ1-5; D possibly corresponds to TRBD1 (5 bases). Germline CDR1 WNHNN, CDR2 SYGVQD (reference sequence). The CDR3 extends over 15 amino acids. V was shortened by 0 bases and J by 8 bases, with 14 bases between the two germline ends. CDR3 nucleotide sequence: TGCGCCAGCAGTGAGTCGCCCGGAGGGGTGAAGCCCCAGCATTTT. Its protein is CASSESPGGVKPQHF.

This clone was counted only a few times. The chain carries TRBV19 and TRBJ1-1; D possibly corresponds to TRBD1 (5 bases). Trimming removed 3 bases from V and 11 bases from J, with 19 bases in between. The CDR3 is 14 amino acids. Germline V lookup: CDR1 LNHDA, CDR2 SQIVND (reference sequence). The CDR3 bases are TGTGCCAGTAGTATGTACGGGACTCCTCGTGAGGCTTTCTTT. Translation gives CASSMYGTPREAFF.

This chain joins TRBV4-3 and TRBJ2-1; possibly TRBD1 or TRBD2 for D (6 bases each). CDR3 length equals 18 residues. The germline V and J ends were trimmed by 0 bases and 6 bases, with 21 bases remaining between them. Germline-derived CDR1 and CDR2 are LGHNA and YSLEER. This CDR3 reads CASSQDQGYFGGFNEQFF. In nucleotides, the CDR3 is TGCGCCAGCAGCCAAGATCAGGGGTATTTCGGAGGGTTCAATGAGCAGTTCTTC.

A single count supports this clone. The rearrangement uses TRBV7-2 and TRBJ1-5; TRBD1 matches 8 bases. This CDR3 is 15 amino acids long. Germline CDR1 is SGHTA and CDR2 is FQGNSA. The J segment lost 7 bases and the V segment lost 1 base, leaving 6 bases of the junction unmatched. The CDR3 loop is CASSLVQGAWQPQHF. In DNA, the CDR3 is TGTGCCAGCAGCTTAGTCCAGGGGGCTTGGCAGCCCCAGCATTTT.

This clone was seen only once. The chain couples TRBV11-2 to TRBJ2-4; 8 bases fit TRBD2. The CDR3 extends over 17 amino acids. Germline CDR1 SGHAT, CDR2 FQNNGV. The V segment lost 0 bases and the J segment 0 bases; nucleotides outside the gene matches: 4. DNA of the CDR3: TGTGCCAGCAGCTTAGAGGCGGGGGGACTAGCCAAAAACATTCAGTACTTC. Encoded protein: CASSLEAGGLAKNIQYF.

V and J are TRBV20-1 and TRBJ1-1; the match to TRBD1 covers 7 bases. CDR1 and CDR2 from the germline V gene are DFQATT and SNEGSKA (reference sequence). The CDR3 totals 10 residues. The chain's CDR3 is CQTGITEAFF. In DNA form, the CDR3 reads TGCCAGACAGGGATCACTGAAGCTTTCTTT.

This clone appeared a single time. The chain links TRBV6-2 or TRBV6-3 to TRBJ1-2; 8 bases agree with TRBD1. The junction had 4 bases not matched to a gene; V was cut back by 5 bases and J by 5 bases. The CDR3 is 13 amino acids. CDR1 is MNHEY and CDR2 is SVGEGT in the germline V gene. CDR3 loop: CASSIRTGYGYTF. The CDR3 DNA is TGTGCCAGCAGTATCAGGACAGGGTATGGCTACACCTTC.

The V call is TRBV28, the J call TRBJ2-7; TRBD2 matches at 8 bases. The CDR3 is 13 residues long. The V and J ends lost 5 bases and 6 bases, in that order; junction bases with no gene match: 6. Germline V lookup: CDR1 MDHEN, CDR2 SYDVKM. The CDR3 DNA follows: TGTGCCAGCAGTCTACCCGGGGGGGCCGAGCAGTACGTC. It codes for CASSLPGGAEQYV.

In nucleotides, the CDR3 is TGCAGCGTTGAAAGCCCAAACCTTAGGGCCGAGCAGTACTTC. It is translated as CSVESPNLRAEQYF. The chain uses TRBV29-1 and TRBJ2-7, with D uncertain. Trimming stripped 2 bases from V and 6 bases from J, with 17 bases between. Germline lookup yields CDR1 SQVTM and CDR2 ANQGSEA. This CDR3 region has 14 residues.